Following are 23 T cell receptor beta chains from one sample sequenced in a study of OX40 agonist ivuxolimab in advanced cancers. TCRdb keeps only in-frame clones here, not all; method: immunoSEQ multiplex PCR. The table records approximately 88,000 clones, roughly 88% of them present only once. Here the sequenced sample was CD4+ or CD8+ T cells sorted from blood, taken in a trial of the OX40 agonist ivuxolimab. Receptor source: an adult with an advanced solid tumor such as melanoma, head and neck, liver or kidney cancer.

V gene TRBV7-3 combines with J gene TRBJ2-7, with TRBD1 matching over 10 bases. This CDR3 region has 13 residues. Germline-derived CDR1 and CDR2 are SGHTA and FQGTGA. The V segment lost 5 bases and the J segment 5 bases; nucleotides outside the gene matches: 3. CDR3 loop: CASSRQGADEQYF. The CDR3 DNA reads as TGTGCCAGCAGCCGACAGGGGGCGGACGAGCAGTACTTC.

The chain couples TRBV18 to TRBJ2-2; unclear D gene. The CDR3 extends over 14 amino acids. The V gene's germline CDR1 is KGHSH and CDR2 LQKENI. The germline V and J ends were trimmed by 4 bases and 6 bases, with 12 bases remaining between them. CDR3 amino acids: CASSQDPGPGELFF. DNA of the CDR3: TGTGCCAGCTCACAGGACCCGGGCCCCGGGGAGCTGTTTTTT. The variable domain in full, completed from reference TRBV18 and TRBJ2-2, reads NAGVMQNPRHLVRRRGQEARLRCSPMKGHSHVYWYRQLPEEGLKFMVYLQKENIIDESGMPKERFSAEFPKEGPSILRIQQVVRGDSAAYFCASSQDPGPGELFFGEGSRLTVL.

The V and J genes are TRBV2 and TRBJ2-1, with 10 bases matching TRBD2. The germline CDR1 and CDR2 sequences are SNHLY and FYNNEI. The V and J ends lost 1 base and 0 bases, in that order; junction bases with no gene match: 12. The CDR3 sequence is 20 residues long. The CDR3 is CASSEGLAGDYWSSYNEQFF. CDR3 sequence (DNA): TGTGCCAGCAGTGAAGGGCTAGCGGGAGATTATTGGAGCTCCTACAATGAGCAGTTCTTC.

This clone has a single count. The chain has TRBV5-8 and TRBJ2-1; D ambiguous. The germline CDR1 and CDR2 sequences are SGHTS and YDEGEE. This CDR3 spans 13 amino acids. Trimming left V 4 bases short and J 9 bases short, with 14 bases between. The CDR3 DNA follows: TGTGCCAGCAGCCAAATATGGACCTCTGAGCAGTTCTTC. Amino acid sequence: CASSQIWTSEQFF.

The rearrangement links TRBV18 to TRBJ2-4; no clear D gene. CDR1 is KGHSH, CDR2 LQKENI, per germline. This CDR3 has 12 amino acids. V was trimmed by 4 bases and J by 5 bases, leaving 6 bases between them. Here the CDR3 reads CASSRNQNIQYF. The CDR3 DNA follows: TGTGCCAGCTCACGAAACCAAAACATTCAGTACTTC.

V gene TRBV4-1 combines with J gene TRBJ1-2; 7 nucleotides match TRBD1. The CDR3 runs 14 residues. The germline V gene has CDR1 MGHRA and CDR2 YSYEKL. Trimming removed 1 base from V and 5 bases from J; junction bases left unmatched: 4. For the CDR3, the DNA is TGCGCCAGCAGCCAAGTCACAGGGGTTTATGGCTACACCTTC. Its translation is CASSQVTGVYGYTF.

The chain is built from TRBV2 and TRBJ2-5; a weak D match, TRBD2 (5 bases). The CDR3 is 13 residues long. CDR1 and CDR2 (germline): SNHLY, FYNNEI. V was pared by 7 bases and J by 4 bases, with 13 bases between. CDR3 amino acids: CASTKRTAETQYF. CDR3 bases: TGTGCCAGCACCAAGCGGACGGCAGAGACCCAGTACTTC.

Only one count was recorded for this clone. The J gene is TRBJ1-4, the V gene TRBV28, with D perhaps matching TRBD1 (5 bases). Germline CDR1 and CDR2: MDHEN and SYDVKM. The CDR3 contains 14 residues. V was pared by 5 bases and J by 4 bases, with 11 bases between. CDR3 coding DNA: TGTGCCAGCAGTCAGGGACTCCTTAATGAAAAACTGTTTTTT. This encodes CASSQGLLNEKLFF.

The rearrangement links TRBV27 to TRBJ2-4; possibly TRBD1 for D (5 bases). This CDR3 contains 18 residues. V was pared by 5 bases and J by 1 base, with 21 bases between. The germline V gene encodes CDR1 MNHEY and CDR2 SMNVEV (reference sequence). CDR3 in amino acids: CASSDYRPFAGAKNIQYF. In DNA form, the CDR3 reads TGTGCCAGCAGTGATTACCGACCATTTGCAGGGGCCAAAAACATTCAGTACTTC.

This rearrangement joins TRBV30 to TRBJ2-7; the match to TRBD2 covers 9 bases. CDR1 and CDR2 from the germline V gene are GTSNPN and SVGIG (reference sequence). V trimming: 2 bases; J trimming: 7 bases; junction bases outside the gene matches: 6. The CDR3 is made up of 13 amino acids. The CDR3 loop reads CAWSSGGLREQYF. DNA for the CDR3: TGTGCCTGGAGTAGCGGGGGGCTGAGGGAGCAGTACTTC.

The gene calls are TRBV12-5 and TRBJ2-7; D gene unclear. CDR1 LGHNT and CDR2 FRNRAP come from the germline V gene. V was shortened by 0 bases and J by 0 bases, with 9 bases between the two germline ends. This CDR3 is 15 amino acids long. For the CDR3, the DNA is TGTGCTAGTGGTTTGGTAGTAGGCCCCTCCTACGAGCAGTACTTC. Translated, it gives CASGLVVGPSYEQYF.

The J gene is TRBJ2-7, the V gene TRBV6-5; 8 bases fit TRBD2. CDR3 size: 15 residues. Germline lookup yields CDR1 MNHEY and CDR2 SVGAGI. The J segment lost 0 bases and the V segment lost 6 bases, leaving 7 bases of the junction unmatched. CDR3 region: CASSSAGGGSYEQYF. Here the CDR3 DNA reads TGTGCCAGCAGCTCCGCGGGGGGCGGCTCCTACGAGCAGTACTTC.

V and J are TRBV19 and TRBJ2-1, with 7 bases aligning to TRBD1. Trimming at V came to 5 bases and at J to 8 bases, leaving 6 bases not matched to a gene. This CDR3 is built from 13 residues. Looked up from germline, CDR1 is LNHDA and CDR2 is SQIVND (reference sequence). For the CDR3, the DNA is TGTGCCAGTAGTTTTACAGGGGTGTATGAGCAGTTCTTC. Translated, it gives CASSFTGVYEQFF.

V and J are TRBV13 and TRBJ1-1; D gene unclear. The germline V and J ends were trimmed by 5 bases and 7 bases, with 17 bases remaining between them. This CDR3 is 14 amino acids long. The V gene's germline CDR1 is PRHDT and CDR2 FYEKMQ (reference sequence). The CDR3 DNA reads TGTGCCAGCAGCCCCGGGCAGGTAAGGGTTGAAGCTTTCTTT. As protein: CASSPGQVRVEAFF.

The chain recombines TRBV18 with TRBJ1-2, with D perhaps TRBD1 (5 bases). CDR1 and CDR2 (germline): KGHSH, LQKENI. The V gene lost 3 bases and the J gene lost 5 bases, with 22 bases spanning the gap. The CDR3 runs to 17 residues. The CDR3 DNA sequence: TGTGCCAGCTCACCGGGCGGTCCGGGGACTGCAGATTATGGCTACACCTTC. The encoded protein is CASSPGGPGTADYGYTF.

CDR3 DNA: TGTGCCAGCAGCTCTTTTGTGGGGCGCTATGGCTACACCTTC. Translation: CASSSFVGRYGYTF. The chain employs TRBV11-2 and TRBJ1-2, with a weak D call TRBD1 (5 bases). The V and J ends lost 4 bases and 4 bases respectively, with 13 bases between them. The CDR3 spans 14 residues. Germline V CDR1 and CDR2: SGHAT, FQNNGV.

The gene calls are TRBV30 and TRBJ1-2, with 7 bases lining up with TRBD1. The CDR3 is made up of 16 amino acids. Germline loops: CDR1 GTSNPN, CDR2 SVGIG (reference sequence). The V and J ends lost 2 bases and 4 bases, in that order; junction bases with no gene match: 13. In DNA, the CDR3 is TGTGCCTGGAGTCCACCTCGACAGGGCCGAAGCTATGGCTACACCTTC. Amino acid sequence: CAWSPPRQGRSYGYTF.

The genes are TRBV6-1 and TRBJ2-5; D is uncertain. The CDR3 extends over 16 amino acids. Germline values: CDR1 MNHNS, CDR2 SASEGT. Trimming left V 1 base short and J 4 bases short, with 16 bases between. The DNA of the CDR3 is TGTGCCAGCAGTGAAGGATTGGTGGGAAATTTAGAGACCCAGTACTTC. Protein sequence: CASSEGLVGNLETQYF.

This sequence joins TRBV6-5 and TRBJ2-1; 9 nucleotides match TRBD2. Trimming at V came to 6 bases and at J to 7 bases, leaving 10 bases not matched to a gene. Per germline, CDR1 MNHEY and CDR2 SVGAGI. The CDR3 extends over 15 amino acids. In nucleotides, the CDR3 is TGTGCCAGCAGCCTTATCGGACTAGCGTCGAATGAGCAGTTCTTC. Translated: CASSLIGLASNEQFF.

This chain uses TRBV9 with TRBJ2-7; 8 bases match TRBD2. Germline CDR1 and CDR2: SGDLS and YYNGEE. The V and J ends lost 3 bases and 6 bases, in that order; junction bases with no gene match: 11. The CDR3 consists of 15 residues. The CDR3 DNA is TGTGCCAGCAGCGGCAGAGCGGGGGTTGATGGCGAGCAGTACTTC. It codes for CASSGRAGVDGEQYF. The variable domain in full, with the rest retrieved from reference TRBV9 and TRBJ2-7, is DSGVTQTPKHLITATGQRVTLRCSPRSGDLSVYWYQQSLDQGLQFLIQYYNGEERAKGNILERFSAQQFPDLHSELNLSSLELGDSALYFCASSGRAGVDGEQYFGPGTRLTVT.

The genes are TRBV18 and TRBJ2-3; TRBD1 matches at 7 bases. The CDR3 totals 15 residues. CDR1 and CDR2 from the germline V gene are KGHSH and LQKENI. The junction had 9 bases not matched to a gene; V was cut back by 4 bases and J by 5 bases. The CDR3 nucleotides are TGTGCCAGCTCACTATCGAAAGGGGGCGTAGATACGCAGTATTTT. Protein: CASSLSKGGVDTQYF.

This clone was picked up a small number of times. The chain has TRBV18 and TRBJ1-2; D may be TRBD1 (6 bases). CDR3 length: 15 residues. The V and J ends lost 2 bases and 11 bases respectively, with 21 bases between them. Germline lookup yields CDR1 KGHSH and CDR2 LQKENI. The DNA for the CDR3 is TGTGCCAGCTCACCATCTGGGGGGGCCCAGTCGGGGTACACCTTC. Protein: CASSPSGGAQSGYTF.

This rearrangement joins TRBV10-3 to TRBJ1-4; D is uncertain. Germline V gives CDR1 ENHRY, CDR2 SYGVKD. Trimming left V 5 bases short and J 4 bases short, with 5 bases between. The CDR3 consists of 12 residues. The CDR3 here is CAISRDNEKLFF. The CDR3 nucleotides read TGTGCCATCAGTAGGGATAATGAAAAACTGTTTTTT.